This is a list of T cell receptor beta chains from one sample in a study of shared clonotypes between healthy human individuals. Sequencing was performed with immunoSEQ multiplex PCR; in TCRdb, only in-frame clones are kept and a portion is missing. The sample carries roughly 2.1 million clones, around 93% recorded once. The sequenced sample consisted of naive CD8+ T cells from PBMCs. These receptor sequences come from a man between 18 and 29 years old in good health. Some clones in this sample may be carry-over from other donors' samples. Both conserved end residues are trimmed from each CDR3.

V gene,J gene,CDR3 protein
TRBV5-6,TRBJ2-2,ASSLGTGGKNTGELF
TRBV9,TRBJ2-1,ASSVATSGRADNEQF
TRBV7-9,TRBJ2-3,ASSFDRAGTQY
TRBV9,TRBJ2-2,ASGKNALPGELF
TRBV7-9,TRBJ2-7,ASSLTGAQEPVYSYEQY
TRBV6-5,TRBJ1-5,ASGQPQH
TRBV5-1,TRBJ2-1,ASSSTGSYNEQF
TRBV29-1,TRBJ2-1,SVDPPSGEQF
TRBV27,TRBJ2-5,ASSLIGQGRETQY
TRBV7-9,TRBJ2-2,ASSLGRSLAGELF
TRBV4-2,TRBJ2-1,ASSQLAGTSGSASYNEQF
TRBV6-6,TRBJ1-1,ASSYYPGAEAF
TRBV28,TRBJ2-2,ASSSSGNTGELF
TRBV11-2,TRBJ2-3,ASSFGLAFSTDTQY
TRBV5-4,TRBJ1-1,ASSLVRENTEAF
TRBV27,TRBJ2-7,ASRPSGGEQY
TRBV19,TRBJ2-7,ASSMNRDRKYEQY
TRBV4-3,TRBJ1-2,ASSQTGMRVGYT
TRBV27,TRBJ2-3,ASRKLAGGPTDTQY
TRBV7-2,TRBJ2-1,ASSPTSGRNLQNEQF
TRBV9,TRBJ2-2,ASRQEPLNTGELF
TRBV11-2,TRBJ2-1,ASSSGRSVGEQF
TRBV28,TRBJ1-2,ASSLGPEFIEQGAVYGYT
TRBV19,TRBJ2-7,ASSIAVAGALYEQY
TRBV27,TRBJ2-7,ASSPHPSFYEQY
TRBV21-1,TRBJ1-2,ASSKAGKGITNYGYT
TRBV7-9,TRBJ2-1,ASRQEESSYNEQF
TRBV9,TRBJ2-2,ASSVVSGLAGELF
TRBV7-9,TRBJ1-2,ASSLDWAANYGYT
TRBV7-3,TRBJ2-7,ASTITGTGIQQY
TRBV5-4,TRBJ2-7,ASSGTSGRSSYEQY
TRBV6-5,TRBJ2-7,ASSYSLFFQDSKQY
TRBV19,TRBJ1-1,ASKPPRGHPEAF
TRBV19,TRBJ2-1,ASSILQYNEQF
TRBV13,TRBJ1-1,ASSSTEGWRTEAF
TRBV7-9,TRBJ1-1,ASSPGTGVRTEAF
TRBV7-9,TRBJ2-3,ASSLFVAGGRTDTQY
TRBV11-2,TRBJ2-7,ASSLIPRGYEQY
TRBV6-1,TRBJ1-5,ASSESVQGGNQPQH
TRBV2,TRBJ1-2,ASSEAPGTGQGYT
TRBV23-1,TRBJ2-3,ASSRPRGPRTDTQY
TRBV6-5,TRBJ1-1,ASSKFTENTEAF
TRBV6-5,TRBJ2-5,ASSLPRDRPQETQY
TRBV25-1,TRBJ2-7,ASSGPSSYEQY
TRBV27,TRBJ1-4,ASSTRTGNEKLF
TRBV19,TRBJ1-5,ASSATGYTNQPQH
TRBV9,TRBJ1-1,ASSVGGSLRTEAF
TRBV7-9,TRBJ1-1,ASSWTDTEAF
TRBV28,TRBJ2-7,ASSLTGAGTSSYEQY